The 10 T cell receptor beta chains below come from one sample, sequenced in a study of T cells in Graves' hyperthyroidism and ophthalmopathy. RNA transcripts were the template for amplifying TCR beta CDR3 regions. With the HTBI primer set, the TCR CDR3 went through a first round of RT-PCR. TCRdb used MiXCR to reprocess the multiplex PCR reads, holding one entry per CDR3 protein. The sample carries roughly 420,000 distinct CDR3 sequences, about 13% recorded once. Sequencing was performed on blood. Receptors were obtained from a young woman with Graves' hyperthyroidism.

This clonotype was observed a few times. The chain employs TRBV6-1 and TRBJ1-2, with D unclear. The CDR3 is 12 residues long. Trimming took 5 bases from V and 8 from J, leaving 12 bases between them. Looked up from germline, CDR1 is MNHNS and CDR2 is SASEGT. CDR3 region: CASSLDLRGYTF. CDR3 coding DNA: TGTGCCAGCAGTTTAGACCTGAGGGGCTACACCTTC.

This clonotype was picked up a small number of times. The chain links TRBV12-3 or TRBV12-4 to TRBJ2-1; TRBD2 is a possible D gene (6 bases). The CDR3 totals 17 residues. Trimming shortened V by 7 bases and J by 0 bases, and 19 bases separated the two germline ends. CDR3 sequence reads: CASNYQIAESSYNEQFF. CDR3 in DNA: TGTGCCAGCAATTACCAGATAGCGGAGAGCTCCTACAATGAGCAGTTCTTC.

The chain is built from TRBV5-6 and TRBJ2-3; no clear D. The CDR3 is 16 amino acids. Germline V CDR1 and CDR2: SGHDT, YYEEEE. V lost 4 bases, J lost 2 bases, and 17 bases lay in between. The CDR3 reads CASSMIRPRHTDTQYF. DNA of the CDR3: TGTGCCAGCAGCATGATTCGGCCGCGGCACACAGATACGCAGTATTTT.

This clonotype was counted between two and nine times. The chain is built from TRBV20-1 and TRBJ2-2; the D gene could be TRBD1 or TRBD2 (6 bases each). Germline assignment: CDR1 DFQATT and CDR2 SNEGSKA (reference sequence). The CDR3 is 15 residues long. V gave up 6 bases and J gave up 7 bases, with 21 bases separating them. In nucleotides, the CDR3 is TGCAGTGCCCCGGGGGCCGGTCAGTTCGGCGGGGAGCTGTTTTTT. Its translation: CSAPGAGQFGGELFF.

The rearrangement links TRBV25-1 to TRBJ2-7; 8 bases fit TRBD1. V shed 6 bases, J shed 5 bases, and the junction held 6 bases outside the gene matches. CDR1 MGHDK and CDR2 SYGVNS come from the germline V gene. CDR3 length: 13 residues. The CDR3: CASSRQGNNEQYF. The DNA of the CDR3 is TGTGCCAGCAGCAGACAGGGGAATAACGAGCAGTACTTC.

This clonotype has ten or more counts. J is TRBJ1-2 and V is TRBV27; D not resolved. Trimming took 6 bases from V and 5 from J, leaving 13 bases between them. Germline CDR1 is MNHEY and CDR2 is SMNVEV (reference sequence). This CDR3 has 13 amino acids. CDR3 nucleotides: TGTGCCAGCAGACCTACATTGGGGTATGGCTACACCTTC. It translates to CASRPTLGYGYTF.

A few counts support this clonotype. The CDR3 does not close with the conserved phenylalanine or tryptophan, likely indicating a read error. The gene calls are TRBV6-5 and TRBJ1-1; no clear D. Trimming stripped 2 bases from V and 2 bases from J, with 15 bases between. The germline gives CDR1 MNHEY, CDR2 SVGAGI. The CDR3 consists of 16 residues. The CDR3 nucleotides are TGTGCCAGCAGTTACAGATCCGCGGGCCTTAACACTGAAGCTTTCCTT. This sequence encodes CASSYRSAGLNTEAFL.

This clonotype has just a few counts. A single base separates this from a much larger clone, so it may be a read error. This chain connects TRBV13 to TRBJ1-1; perhaps TRBD1 as D (5 bases). The germline gives CDR1 PRHDT, CDR2 FYEKMQ (reference sequence). The CDR3 runs 14 residues. The V gene lost 5 bases and the J gene lost 4 bases, with 14 bases spanning the gap. The CDR3 sequence: CASSPGLMSTEAFF. The DNA of the CDR3 is TGTGCCAGCAGCCCGGGACTGATGAGCACTGAAGCTTTCTTT.

The rearrangement links TRBV6-1 to TRBJ2-7, with 8 nucleotides matching TRBD1. Germline V gene data show CDR1 as MNHNS and CDR2 as SASEGT. The CDR3 sequence is 17 residues long. J lost 0 bases, V lost 6 bases, and 13 bases had no gene match. CDR3 coding DNA: TGTGCCAGCAGCCGTATCCTGACAGGGGACAGCTCCTACGAGCAGTACTTC. Translated: CASSRILTGDSSYEQYF.

CDR3 sequence reads: CASRQPGQGLDYGYTF. CDR3 DNA: TGTGCCAGCAGACAACCGGGACAGGGATTAGACTATGGCTACACCTTC. The V call is TRBV7-3, the J call TRBJ1-2, with 9 bases fitting TRBD1. With V trimmed by 6 bases and J by 3 bases, 11 bases remained unmatched. CDR3 length: 16 residues. Per the germline V gene, CDR1 is SGHTA and CDR2 is FQGTGA.